A single sample is the source of the 30 T cell receptor beta chains below, sequenced in a study of T cell responses to AZD1222 COVID-19 vaccine. The method was immunoSEQ multiplex PCR; TCRdb's version includes in-frame clones alone and lacks a portion of them. The sample lists about 120,000 clones, about 93% occurring once. The sample was peripheral blood, taken 28 days after the second AZD1222 dose. These receptor sequences come from an adult who received the AZD1222 COVID-19 vaccine.

The chain recombines TRBV24-1 with TRBJ2-7; a possible D gene is TRBD2 (6 bases). Germline CDR1 and CDR2: KGHDR and SFDVKD. V dropped 12 bases and J dropped 2 bases, with 16 bases sitting between them. This CDR3 is built from 13 residues. In nucleotides, the CDR3 is TGTGCCCCCGCGTGGAGGGGTCCCTACGAGCAGTACTTC. It specifies CAPAWRGPYEQYF.

V gene TRBV29-1 combines with J gene TRBJ1-1, with D tentatively TRBD1 (5 bases). Germline CDR1 reads SQVTM; CDR2 reads ANQGSEA. This CDR3 spans 12 amino acids. V was clipped by 4 bases and J by 4 bases, with 10 bases between them. CDR3 DNA sequence: TGCAGCGTTGCCAGGGCGGGCACTGAAGCTTTCTTT. It translates to CSVARAGTEAFF.

The V call is TRBV5-1, the J call TRBJ2-1; D is perhaps TRBD1 (6 bases). Trimming took 3 bases from V and 9 from J, leaving 19 bases between them. The CDR3 sequence is 15 residues long. Germline V gene sequence: CDR1 SGHRS, CDR2 YFSETQ. The CDR3 DNA sequence: TGCGCCAGCAGCTGGGCGACAGGCGTTGGAGGTGAGCAGTTCTTC. Its protein is CASSWATGVGGEQFF.

The chain carries TRBV4-3 and TRBJ1-4, with D possibly being TRBD1 (6 bases). The CDR3 is made up of 16 amino acids. Trimming pared 4 bases from V and 6 bases from J, leaving 18 bases between. Germline CDR1 is LGHNA and CDR2 is YSLEER. As DNA, the CDR3 is TGCGCCAGCAGCCGGGATAGGGGGACGGGTGATGAAAAACTGTTTTTT. It specifies CASSRDRGTGDEKLFF.

This sequence joins TRBV6-5 and TRBJ1-6; 9 bases agree with TRBD1. V trimming: 5 bases; J trimming: 6 bases; junction bases outside the gene matches: 5. The length of the CDR3 is 15 residues. Germline V gives CDR1 MNHEY, CDR2 SVGAGI. The CDR3 is CASSTSGQGNSPLHF. The CDR3 DNA follows: TGTGCCAGCAGTACCTCGGGACAGGGTAATTCACCCCTCCACTTT.

The chain carries TRBV23-1 and TRBJ1-6, with D unclear. TRBV23-1 is marked as an open reading frame, function uncertain. The CDR3 extends over 14 amino acids. V lost 2 bases to trimming and J lost 6 bases, with 8 bases between them. The CDR3 here is CASSQPGGNSPLHF. The CDR3, as DNA: TGCGCCAGCAGTCAACCGGGAGGTAATTCACCCCTCCACTTT.

This clone showed up just once. The chain carries TRBV27 and TRBJ2-5; D is perhaps TRBD2 (5 bases). This CDR3 has 12 residues. The ends were cut back, 6 bases at V and 6 bases at J, with 11 bases in the middle. Germline V gene data show CDR1 as MNHEY and CDR2 as SMNVEV (reference sequence). CDR3 region: CASRSGKKTQYF. In DNA form, the CDR3 reads TGTGCCAGCAGGTCGGGGAAGAAGACCCAGTACTTC.

This clone was detected a few times. The J gene is TRBJ2-7, the V gene TRBV3-1 (or the pseudogene TRBV3-2); D might be TRBD2 (5 bases). The CDR3 contains 17 residues. The germline V and J ends were trimmed by 0 bases and 0 bases, with 15 bases remaining between them. From germline, CDR1 is LGHDT and CDR2 YNNKEL (reference sequence). CDR3 DNA: TGTGCCAGCAGCCAAGATGAGGGTCGCGGTAGCTCCTACGAGCAGTACTTC. Translated, it gives CASSQDEGRGSSYEQYF.

This clone was observed at least ten times. The chain has TRBV11-2 and TRBJ1-3, with D hard to call. The CDR3 has 14 amino acids. CDR1 is SGHAT and CDR2 is FQNNGV in the germline V gene. With 2 bases removed from V and 4 bases from J, the gap between germline ends came to 9 bases. CDR3 protein: CASSLSREGNTIYF. CDR3 coding DNA: TGTGCCAGCAGCTTATCCCGGGAGGGAAACACCATATATTTT.

The chain joins TRBV2 to TRBJ1-1; no clear D gene. The CDR3 has 16 amino acids. The germline gives CDR1 SNHLY, CDR2 FYNNEI. V lost 1 base, J lost 1 base, and 13 bases lay in between. CDR3 sequence: CASSEDRNFRNTEAFF. The CDR3 coding sequence is TGTGCCAGCAGTGAAGATCGGAATTTCCGGAACACTGAAGCTTTCTTT.

This clone was seen once. A junction boundary mismatches the germline segment, possibly from a read error. V usage is TRBV7-7 and J usage is TRBJ2-5; 10 bases are shared with TRBD2. Germline V gives CDR1 SSHAT, CDR2 FNYEAQ (reference sequence). CDR3 length equals 15 residues. This CDR3 reads CASSLAGGSEETQYF. The DNA of the CDR3 is TGTGCTAGCAGCTTAGCGGGGGGAAGTGAGGAGACCCAGTACTTC.

CDR3 region: CASRGGVGEKLFF. The CDR3 DNA reads as TGTGCCAGCAGAGGAGGGGTAGGTGAAAAACTGTTTTTT. This chain joins TRBV6-5 and TRBJ1-4, with D maybe TRBD1 (5 bases). V lost 6 bases and J 7 bases, leaving 12 bases between the germline ends. CDR3 length equals 13 residues. Per germline, CDR1 MNHEY and CDR2 SVGAGI.

The chain recombines TRBV4-3 with TRBJ1-3; no firm D call. CDR3 length equals 15 residues. Germline CDR1 reads LGHNA; CDR2 reads YSLEER. V was cut by 3 bases and J by 3 bases, with 12 bases left in between. The CDR3: CASSHTTWGGNTIYF. The CDR3 nucleotides read TGCGCCAGCAGCCATACCACTTGGGGTGGAAACACCATATATTTT.

This clone was found a few times. The chain employs TRBV7-6 and TRBJ2-7; 9 bases are a match to TRBD2. Germline lookup yields CDR1 SGHVS and CDR2 FNYEAQ. Losses at the gene ends were 2 bases for V and 5 bases for J; bases not matched to a gene: 7. CDR3 length equals 15 residues. The CDR3 DNA sequence: TGTGCCAGCAGCTTACTACCTAGCGGGATCCACGAGCAGTACTTC. It codes for CASSLLPSGIHEQYF.

The chain has TRBV21-1 and TRBJ2-3; the table's D call, TRBD2, has no DNA check behind it. TRBV21-1 is a listed pseudogene. CDR3 length: 18 residues. CDR3 region: CASSTPLAGGPGTDTQYF. The CDR3 DNA sequence: TGTGCCAGCAGCACCCCACTAGCGGGAGGGCCAGGCACAGATACGCAGTATTTT.

This chain joins TRBV6-5 and TRBJ1-1; the D is unclear. There are 13 residues in the CDR3. V was cut by 10 bases and J by 3 bases, with 15 bases left in between. Looked up from germline, CDR1 is MNHEY and CDR2 is SVGAGI. In nucleotides, the CDR3 is TGTGCCACCCCAAAGGAGGCGGACACTGAAGCTTTCTTT. Protein: CATPKEADTEAFF.

The rearrangement uses TRBV7-3 and TRBJ2-6; D unclear. CDR3 length: 14 amino acids. V was trimmed by 4 bases and J by 4 bases, leaving 8 bases between them. Germline CDR1 reads SGHTA; CDR2 reads FQGTGA. The CDR3 protein is CASSYVLGANVLTF. The CDR3 nucleotides are TGTGCCAGCAGCTACGTCCTAGGGGCCAACGTCCTGACTTTC.

This rearrangement joins TRBV18 to TRBJ1-5, with a tentative D call TRBD1 (6 bases). CDR1 and CDR2 (germline): KGHSH, LQKENI. This CDR3 has 14 amino acids. V lost 4 bases, J lost 2 bases, and 9 bases lay in between. In nucleotides, the CDR3 is TGTGCCAGCTCACGATCAGGGGGCAATCAGCCCCAGCATTTT. Residues: CASSRSGGNQPQHF.

The J gene is TRBJ1-2, the V gene TRBV6-2 or TRBV6-3; D is ambiguous. This CDR3 is built from 12 residues. The germline V and J ends were trimmed by 6 bases and 8 bases, with 13 bases remaining between them. Per the germline V gene, CDR1 is MNHEY and CDR2 is SVGEGT. CDR3 amino acids: CASSDTTRGYTF. CDR3 bases: TGTGCCAGCAGCGACACTACTAGGGGCTACACCTTC.

The V call is TRBV10-3, the J call TRBJ1-1; a possible D gene is TRBD1 (6 bases). With 0 bases removed from V and 5 bases from J, the gap between germline ends came to 13 bases. The germline V gene has CDR1 ENHRY and CDR2 SYGVKD. The CDR3 runs 15 residues. CDR3 amino acids: CAISESSGAGTEAFF. CDR3 bases: TGTGCCATCAGTGAGTCTTCAGGGGCTGGAACTGAAGCTTTCTTT.

CDR3 bases: TGTGCCAGCAGTCCCGGGACAACCAACAATGAGCAGTTCTTC. It codes for CASSPGTTNNEQFF. The rearrangement uses TRBV5-4 and TRBJ2-1; D perhaps matches TRBD1 (6 bases). Between the trimmed V and J ends, which lost 5 bases and 5 bases, there was a span of 14 bases. The CDR3 is 14 residues long. Germline V gives CDR1 SGHNT, CDR2 YYREEE (reference sequence).

V gene TRBV7-9 combines with J gene TRBJ1-3; D may be TRBD1 (5 bases). This CDR3 comprises 15 residues. CDR1 is SEHNR, CDR2 FQNEAQ, per germline (reference sequence). The ends were cut back, 5 bases at V and 0 bases at J, with 11 bases in the middle. This CDR3 is CASSVQGDSGNTIYF. The CDR3 coding sequence is TGTGCCAGCAGCGTTCAGGGAGACTCTGGAAACACCATATATTTT.

This clone showed up just a few times. The V and J genes are TRBV19 and TRBJ1-1; D perhaps matches TRBD1 (5 bases). CDR1 and CDR2 (germline): LNHDA, SQIVND (reference sequence). Trimming took 6 bases from V and 0 from J, leaving 14 bases between them. There are 15 residues in the CDR3. The CDR3 loop is CASRGDSGMNTEAFF. For the CDR3, the DNA is TGTGCCAGTAGGGGCGACAGCGGGATGAACACTGAAGCTTTCTTT.

This chain uses TRBV18 with TRBJ2-2; 7 bases map to TRBD2. Trimming at V came to 0 bases and at J to 6 bases, leaving 4 bases not matched to a gene. The V gene's germline CDR1 is KGHSH and CDR2 LQKENI. The CDR3 is 15 residues long. The CDR3 spells CASSPPGSGAGELFF. The CDR3 DNA reads as TGTGCCAGCTCACCACCGGGGAGCGGGGCCGGGGAGCTGTTTTTT. Drawing the rest from reference TRBV18 and TRBJ2-2, the complete variable domain is NAGVMQNPRHLVRRRGQEARLRCSPMKGHSHVYWYRQLPEEGLKFMVYLQKENIIDESGMPKERFSAEFPKEGPSILRIQQVVRGDSAAYFCASSPPGSGAGELFFGEGSRLTVL.

This chain connects TRBV6-2 or TRBV6-3 to TRBJ2-7; tentative D call: TRBD2 (6 bases). The CDR3 covers 16 residues. Germline loops: CDR1 MNHEY, CDR2 SVGEGT. V was shortened by 2 bases and J by 3 bases, with 17 bases between the two germline ends. The CDR3 protein is CASSYDSYTGDYEQYF. The CDR3 coding sequence is TGTGCCAGCAGTTACGACAGCTATACGGGGGACTACGAGCAGTACTTC.

The chain couples TRBV12-5 to TRBJ1-5; D is undetermined. The CDR3 runs 15 residues. V shed 7 bases and J shed 2 bases, with 15 bases lying between them. The germline CDR1 and CDR2 sequences are LGHNT and FRNRAP. As DNA, the CDR3 is TGTGCTAGTGCCCTGGGAGGGTTGGGCAATCAGCCCCAGCATTTT. This gives the protein CASALGGLGNQPQHF.

The chain recombines TRBV2 with TRBJ2-7; D call uncertain. The CDR3 sequence is 12 residues long. With 3 bases removed from V and 5 bases from J, the gap between germline ends came to 8 bases. CDR1 is SNHLY, CDR2 FYNNEI, per germline. The CDR3 here is CASSDPPDEQYF. CDR3 DNA sequence: TGTGCCAGCAGTGATCCCCCCGACGAGCAGTACTTC.

The chain recombines TRBV7-2 with TRBJ2-3; 11 bases agree with TRBD2. This CDR3 comprises 18 residues. Germline CDR1 SGHTA, CDR2 FQGNSA. V dropped 1 base and J dropped 1; count of bases not matched to a gene: 7. Written as DNA, the CDR3 is TGTGCCAGCAGCTTAGTCCCTAGCGGGGGGCTTCGCACAGATACGCAGTATTTT. Residues: CASSLVPSGGLRTDTQYF. The whole variable domain, filled in from reference TRBV7-2 and TRBJ2-3, reads GAGVSQSPSNKVTEKGKDVELRCDPISGHTALYWYRQSLGQGLEFLIYFQGNSAPDKSGLPSDRFSAERTGGSVSTLTIQRTQQEDSAVYLCASSLVPSGGLRTDTQYFGPGTRLTVL.

V and J are TRBV19 and TRBJ1-2; unclear D gene. CDR1 and CDR2 from the germline V gene are LNHDA and SQIVND (reference sequence). The V end lost 10 bases, the J end lost 2 bases, and 8 bases lay between the germline ends. The CDR3 runs 11 residues. The CDR3 sequence: CATGRNYGYTF. DNA of the CDR3: TGTGCCACCGGACGGAACTATGGCTACACCTTC. Complete variable domain (other parts from reference TRBV19 and TRBJ1-2): DGGITQSPKYLFRKEGQNVTLSCEQNLNHDAMYWYRQDPGQGLRLIYYSQIVNDFQKGDIAEGYSVSREKKESFPLTVTSAQKNPTAFYLCATGRNYGYTFGSGTRLTVV.

This rearrangement joins TRBV5-6 to TRBJ2-6; D is unresolved. The CDR3 is 12 amino acids. Germline V CDR1 and CDR2: SGHDT, YYEEEE. The V and J ends lost 3 bases and 2 bases respectively, with 0 bases between them. The CDR3 DNA sequence: TGTGCCAGCAGCTCTGGGGCCAACGTCCTGACTTTC. Its protein product is CASSSGANVLTF.